This T cell receptor beta chain appears in the sequencing data of a study of blood T cell repertoires in COVID-19. Study as a whole: The study drew acute and convalescent COVID-19 samples from the United States, Italy and Spain. PBMCs, B-cell-depleted T cells, or T cells were the source of the cDNA or gDNA that made up the material.

Original processing notes: Cell counts per sample came from amplifying reference gene primers. Method: immunoSEQ multiplex PCR; TCRdb's copy keeps in-frame clones and lacks some. V, J and clone size are those of that table, while D and trimming were read from the DNA. The sample contains nearly 95,000 clones, roughly 87% of which appear only once. CDR1 is SNHLY, CDR2 FYNNEI, per germline. V lost 9 bases and J lost 5, with 14 bases in between. The CDR3 has 13 amino acids. The sample consisted of peripheral blood. This chain joins TRBV2 and TRBJ1-5; maybe TRBD1 (5 bases). This TCR derives from a woman of 80 years or more with acute or convalescent COVID-19. The CDR3: CASSKDTDQPQHF. In DNA, the CDR3 is TGTGCCAGTTCTAAGGACACAGATCAGCCCCAGCATTTT. The full variable domain, rest sourced from reference TRBV2 and TRBJ1-5, is EPEVTQTPSHQVTQMGQEVILRCVPISNHLYFYWYRQILGQKVEFLVSFYNNEISEKSEIFDDQFSVERPDGSNFTLKIRSTKLEDSAMYFCASSKDTDQPQHFGDGTRLSIL.